This TCR beta chain was documented in a study of OX40 agonist ivuxolimab in advanced cancers. Study-level background: Ivuxolimab, which targeted the costimulatory receptor OX40 (CD134), was an agonistic, fully human IgG2 monoclonal antibody. The dose-escalation cohort was about 87% male with a mean age of roughly 62 years, ranging from 23 to 79. The paper describes the monotherapy dose-escalation part (N = 52 patients) of the phase I trial of ivuxolimab. Intravenous ivuxolimab was administered to patients every 2 weeks at six dose levels: 0.01, 0.1, 0.3, 1.5, 3 and 10 mg/kg. Patients were allowed to have had prior anti-PD-1, anti-PD-L1 or anti-CTLA-4 therapy, and approximately 40% of the dose-escalation patients had previously received checkpoint inhibitors. Partial responses occurred in three dose-escalation patients: two with cutaneous melanoma and one with hepatocellular carcinoma. Of the roughly 51 dose-escalation patients, hepatocellular carcinoma was present in approximately 20, melanoma in some 15, renal cell carcinoma in 9 and head and neck cancer in 9. The purpose of peripheral TCRbeta sequencing was to test whether ivuxolimab changed TCR sequence diversity and led to clonal T-cell expansion.

Results the study describes overall, beyond this receptor: After ivuxolimab, expanded clones were on average more numerous among CD8+ T cells than among CD4+ T cells. At doses of 0.1 to 3.0 mg/kg, clonal expansion of both CD4+ and CD8+ blood T cells was observed from baseline to week 6. In the 0.1-3.0 mg/kg groups, partial responders had among the lowest normalized peripheral clonal expansion, particularly in CD8+ T cells. Low levels of normalized T-cell clonal expansion were also shown by some nonresponding patients. The antigen specificity of the peripheral T cells that underwent clonal expansion was not determined.

Genomic DNA was extracted from sorted cells for sequencing of the TCRbeta CDR3 region. The immunoSEQ Assay was used for sequencing of TCRbeta CDR3 regions. The table was pulled from immuneACCESS by TCRdb, which kept in-frame rearrangements only. Such tables lose some clones; where checked, under half of the loss comes from unresolved V genes, and the rest has no known cause. The sample includes thousands of clones, with 80% to 90% observed a single time. Together, the top ten hold approximately 24% of the sample. The trial excluded patients who had a history of autoimmune disease or were on systemic immunosuppression. Peripheral blood for TCR sequencing was collected from all dose cohorts at baseline, on cycle 4 day 1, and on cycle 7 day 1. The samples were drawn from a first-in-human, open-label, multicenter phase I dose-escalation trial of ivuxolimab. The trial enrolled adults with locally advanced or metastatic head and neck squamous cell, hepatocellular, melanoma or renal cell carcinoma. Before TCR sequencing, CD4+ T cells and CD8+ T cells from peripheral blood were sorted into separate populations.

Regarding this clone: No antigen is known for it. No base quality information exists; no much larger clone differs at one position.

V and J are truncated by 6 bases and 5 bases respectively, leaving an intervening sequence of 13 bases. The germline V gene yields SQVTM for CDR1 and ANQGSEA for CDR2. The CDR3 measures 12 amino acids from cysteine to phenylalanine. The only DNA kept is the CDR3, 36 bases in frame from the first base. The rearrangement joined TRBV29-1 to TRBJ2-5; the D segment is perhaps TRBD1 or TRBD2, each sharing 6 matched bases. Sequencing was performed on CD4+ or CD8+ T cells sorted from blood, taken in a trial of the OX40 agonist ivuxolimab. The sequence came from an adult with an advanced solid tumor such as melanoma, head and neck, liver or kidney cancer. In nucleotides, the sequence is TGCAGCGTGCCACTAGGGGGGGAGACCCAGTACTTC. The encoded protein is CSVPLGGETQYF.